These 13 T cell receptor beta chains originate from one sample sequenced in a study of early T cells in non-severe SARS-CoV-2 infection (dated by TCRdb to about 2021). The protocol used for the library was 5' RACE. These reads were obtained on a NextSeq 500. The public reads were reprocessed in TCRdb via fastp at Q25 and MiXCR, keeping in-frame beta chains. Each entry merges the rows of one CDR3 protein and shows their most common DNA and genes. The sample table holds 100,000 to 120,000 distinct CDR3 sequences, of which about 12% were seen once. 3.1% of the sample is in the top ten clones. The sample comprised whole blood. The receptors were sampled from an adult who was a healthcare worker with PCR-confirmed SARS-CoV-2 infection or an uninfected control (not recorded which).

The CDR3 is CATEHGGSYEQYF. The CDR3 region has the DNA TGTGCGACGGAGCACGGTGGCTCCTACGAGCAGTACTTC. The gene calls are TRBV7-9 and TRBJ2-7; no definite D call. The CDR3 contains 13 residues. Per germline, CDR1 SEHNR and CDR2 FQNEAQ (reference sequence).

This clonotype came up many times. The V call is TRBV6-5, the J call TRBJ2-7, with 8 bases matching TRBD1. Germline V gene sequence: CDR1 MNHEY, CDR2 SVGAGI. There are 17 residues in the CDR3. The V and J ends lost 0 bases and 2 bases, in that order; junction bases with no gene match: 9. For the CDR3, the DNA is TGTGCCAGCAGTTACTCGCCCGACAGGGGTAGGGCCTACGAGCAGTACTTC. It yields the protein CASSYSPDRGRAYEQYF.

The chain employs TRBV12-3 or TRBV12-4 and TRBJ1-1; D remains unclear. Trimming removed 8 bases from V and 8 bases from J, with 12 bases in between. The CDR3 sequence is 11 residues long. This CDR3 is CASSGEVEAFF. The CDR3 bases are TGTGCCAGCTCCGGAGAGGTAGAAGCTTTCTTT.

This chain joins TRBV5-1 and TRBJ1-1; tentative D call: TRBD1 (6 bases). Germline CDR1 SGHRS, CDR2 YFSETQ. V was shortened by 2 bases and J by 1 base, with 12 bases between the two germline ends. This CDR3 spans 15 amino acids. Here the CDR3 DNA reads TGCGCCAGCAGCTTAGGGGGAGCATCGAACACTGAAGCTTTCTTT. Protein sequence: CASSLGGASNTEAFF.

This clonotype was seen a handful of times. The CDR3 here is CASSLGTSGDYNEQFF. CDR3 sequence (DNA): TGTGCCAGCAGTTTAGGGACTAGCGGAGACTACAATGAGCAGTTCTTC. The V call is TRBV6-6, the J call TRBJ2-1; TRBD2 agrees at 11 bases. The CDR3 loop spans 16 amino acids. V dropped 4 bases and J dropped 3; count of bases not matched to a gene: 5. CDR1 is MNHNY, CDR2 SVGAGI, per germline (reference sequence).

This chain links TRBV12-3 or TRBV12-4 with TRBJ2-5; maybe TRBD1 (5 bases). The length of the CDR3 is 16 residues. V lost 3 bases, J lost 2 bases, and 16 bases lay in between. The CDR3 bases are TGTGCCAGCAGTTTGTACGTGGGGCCAGGGCAAGAGACCCAGTACTTC. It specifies CASSLYVGPGQETQYF.

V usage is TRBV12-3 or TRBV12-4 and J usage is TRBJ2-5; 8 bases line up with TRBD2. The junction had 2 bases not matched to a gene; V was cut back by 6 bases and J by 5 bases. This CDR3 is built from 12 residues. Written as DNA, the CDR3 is TGTGCCAGCAGCGGGAGGGTCGAGACCCAGTACTTC. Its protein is CASSGRVETQYF.

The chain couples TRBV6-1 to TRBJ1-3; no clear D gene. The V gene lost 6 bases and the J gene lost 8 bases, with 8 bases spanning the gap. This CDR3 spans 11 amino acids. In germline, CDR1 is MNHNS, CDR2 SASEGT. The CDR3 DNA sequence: TGTGCCAGCAGGGAGGTGGACACCATATATTTT. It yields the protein CASREVDTIYF.

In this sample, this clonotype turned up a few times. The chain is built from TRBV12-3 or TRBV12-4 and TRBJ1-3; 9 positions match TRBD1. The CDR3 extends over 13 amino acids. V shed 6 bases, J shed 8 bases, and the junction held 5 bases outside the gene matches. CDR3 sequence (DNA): TGTGCCAGCAGCATGGGACAGGGAGACACCATATATTTT. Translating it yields CASSMGQGDTIYF.

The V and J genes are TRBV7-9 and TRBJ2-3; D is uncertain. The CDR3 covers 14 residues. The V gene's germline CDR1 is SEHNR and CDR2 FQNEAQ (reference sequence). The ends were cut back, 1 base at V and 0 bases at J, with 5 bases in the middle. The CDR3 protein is CASSLGPSTDTQYF. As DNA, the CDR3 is TGTGCCAGCAGCTTAGGTCCGAGCACAGATACGCAGTATTTT.

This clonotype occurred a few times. DNA of the CDR3: TGTGCCAGCAGCTCAACAGGGGCCGAGCAGTACTTC. It yields the protein CASSSTGAEQYF. The rearrangement links TRBV7-9 to TRBJ2-7; the match to TRBD1 covers 7 bases. Germline V gene lookup returns CDR1 SEHNR and CDR2 FQNEAQ (reference sequence). V was clipped by 4 bases and J by 6 bases; unmatched bases: 3. The CDR3 spans 12 residues.

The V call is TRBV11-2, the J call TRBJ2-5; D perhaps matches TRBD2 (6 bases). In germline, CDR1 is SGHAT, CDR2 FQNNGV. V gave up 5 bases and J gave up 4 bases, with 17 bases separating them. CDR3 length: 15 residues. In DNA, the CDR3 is TGTGCCAGCAGCCCTAATGGGGGGTCCCTAGAGACCCAGTACTTC. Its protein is CASSPNGGSLETQYF.

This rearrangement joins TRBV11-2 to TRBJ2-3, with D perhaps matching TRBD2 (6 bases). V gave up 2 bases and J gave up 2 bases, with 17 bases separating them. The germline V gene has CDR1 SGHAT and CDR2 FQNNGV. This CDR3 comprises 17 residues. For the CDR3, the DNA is TGTGCCAGCAGCTTACGTAGCGGCTCAATCCCCACAGATACGCAGTATTTT. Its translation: CASSLRSGSIPTDTQYF.